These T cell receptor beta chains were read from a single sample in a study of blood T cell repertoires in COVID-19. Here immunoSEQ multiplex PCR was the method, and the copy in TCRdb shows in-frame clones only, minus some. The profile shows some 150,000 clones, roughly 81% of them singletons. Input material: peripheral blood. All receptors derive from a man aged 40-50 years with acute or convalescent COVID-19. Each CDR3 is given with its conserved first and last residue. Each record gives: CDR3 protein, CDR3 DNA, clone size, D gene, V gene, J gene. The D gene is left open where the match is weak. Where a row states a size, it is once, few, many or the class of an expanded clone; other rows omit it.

CDR3 protein: CATSTGQASTPLHF
CDR3 DNA: TGTGCCACCAGCACGGGACAGGCATCGACACCCCTCCACTTT
clone size: .
D gene: TRBD1
V gene: TRBV15
J gene: TRBJ1-6

CDR3 protein: CASSRDREGYGYTF
CDR3 DNA: TGTGCCAGTAGTAGAGACAGGGAGGGCTATGGCTACACCTTC
clone size: .
D gene: TRBD1
V gene: TRBV19
J gene: TRBJ1-2

CDR3 protein: CASSRPGLASYEQYF
CDR3 DNA: TGTGCCAGCAGCCGTCCGGGACTAGCGTCCTACGAGCAGTACTTC
clone size: once
D gene: TRBD2
V gene: TRBV3-1/TRBV3-2
J gene: TRBJ2-7

CDR3 protein: CASSFGTSGSTDTQYF
CDR3 DNA: TGCGCCAGCAGCTTCGGGACTAGCGGGAGCACAGATACGCAGTATTTT
clone size: .
D gene: TRBD2
V gene: TRBV5-1
J gene: TRBJ2-3

CDR3 protein: CAWTEGNNEKLFF
CDR3 DNA: TGTGCCTGGACAGAGGGAAATAATGAAAAACTGTTTTTT
clone size: .
D gene: .
V gene: TRBV30
J gene: TRBJ1-4

CDR3 protein: CASSGPANYGYTF
CDR3 DNA: TGTGCCAGCAGCGGGCCGGCTAACTATGGCTACACCTTC
clone size: .
D gene: .
V gene: TRBV5-4
J gene: TRBJ1-2

CDR3 protein: CASSLDKGAQGYTF
CDR3 DNA: TGTGCCAGCAGCTTAGACAAGGGGGCGCAAGGCTACACCTTC
clone size: once
D gene: TRBD1
V gene: TRBV7-8
J gene: TRBJ1-2

CDR3 protein: CASSIRQNYGYTF
CDR3 DNA: TGTGCCAGTAGTATACGACAGAACTATGGCTACACCTTC
clone size: .
D gene: .
V gene: TRBV19
J gene: TRBJ1-2

CDR3 protein: CASSDPGEETQYF
CDR3 DNA: TGCGCCAGCAGTGATCCAGGGGAAGAGACCCAGTACTTC
clone size: .
D gene: .
V gene: TRBV10-1
J gene: TRBJ2-5

CDR3 protein: CAISAGSNEKLFF
CDR3 DNA: TGTGCCATCAGTGCAGGGTCAAATGAAAAACTGTTTTTT
clone size: .
D gene: .
V gene: TRBV10-3
J gene: TRBJ1-4

CDR3 protein: CASSSGTGQNQPQHF
CDR3 DNA: TGTGCCAGCTCGTCGGGGACAGGGCAAAATCAGCCCCAGCATTTT
clone size: .
D gene: TRBD1
V gene: TRBV18
J gene: TRBJ1-5

CDR3 protein: CASSRTGFLETQYF
CDR3 DNA: TGTGCCAGCAGCCGCACAGGGTTTTTAGAGACCCAGTACTTC
clone size: .
D gene: .
V gene: TRBV3-1/TRBV3-2
J gene: TRBJ2-5

CDR3 protein: CASSPTGGKMNTEAFF
CDR3 DNA: TGTGCCAGCAGCCCGACAGGGGGTAAGATGAACACTGAAGCTTTCTTT
clone size: .
D gene: TRBD1
V gene: TRBV7-3
J gene: TRBJ1-1

CDR3 protein: CASSMGQANYGYTF
CDR3 DNA: TGTGCCAGTAGTATGGGACAAGCTAACTATGGCTACACCTTC
clone size: .
D gene: .
V gene: TRBV19
J gene: TRBJ1-2

CDR3 protein: CASSSSGGLHYGYTF
CDR3 DNA: TGTGCCAGCAGTTCATCGGGAGGATTACACTATGGCTACACCTTC
clone size: .
D gene: .
V gene: TRBV28
J gene: TRBJ1-2

CDR3 protein: CASSLDRWTDTEAFF
CDR3 DNA: TGTGCCAGCAGCTTAGACAGGTGGACAGACACTGAAGCTTTCTTT
clone size: .
D gene: .
V gene: TRBV7-2
J gene: TRBJ1-1

CDR3 protein: CASSLQGNTEAFF
CDR3 DNA: TGTGCCAGCAGCTTACAGGGGAACACTGAAGCTTTCTTT
clone size: few
D gene: .
V gene: TRBV3-1/TRBV3-2
J gene: TRBJ1-1

CDR3 protein: CASSIGRAGIEAFF
CDR3 DNA: TGTGCCAGTAGTATAGGCAGGGCCGGTATCGAAGCTTTCTTT
clone size: .
D gene: .
V gene: TRBV19
J gene: TRBJ1-1

CDR3 protein: CASSLTSNEQFF
CDR3 DNA: TGTGCCAGCAGCTTGACTAGCAATGAGCAGTTCTTC
clone size: .
D gene: .
V gene: TRBV5-8
J gene: TRBJ2-1

CDR3 protein: CASSARIRAGDGNTIYF
CDR3 DNA: TGTGCCAGCAGCGCCCGAATCAGGGCAGGGGATGGAAACACCATATATTTT
clone size: .
D gene: .
V gene: TRBV9
J gene: TRBJ1-3

CDR3 protein: CASSNSTTNEKLFF
CDR3 DNA: TGTGCCAGCAGCAACAGCACAACTAATGAAAAACTGTTTTTT
clone size: once
D gene: .
V gene: TRBV7-9
J gene: TRBJ1-4

CDR3 protein: CASSLGRVGGYTF
CDR3 DNA: TGCGCCAGCAGCTTGGGCAGGGTCGGAGGCTACACCTTC
clone size: few
D gene: .
V gene: TRBV5-1
J gene: TRBJ1-2

CDR3 protein: CASRGQTYSNQPQHF
CDR3 DNA: TGTGCCAGCAGGGGACAGACTTATAGCAATCAGCCCCAGCATTTT
clone size: .
D gene: TRBD1
V gene: TRBV2
J gene: TRBJ1-5

CDR3 protein: CASLRGGGEAFF
CDR3 DNA: TGTGCCAGCTTACGGGGCGGAGGGGAAGCTTTCTTT
clone size: once
D gene: .
V gene: TRBV28
J gene: TRBJ1-1

CDR3 protein: CASSSREDYEQYF
CDR3 DNA: TGTGCCAGCAGTTCGCGGGAGGACTACGAGCAGTACTTC
clone size: .
D gene: TRBD2
V gene: TRBV6-2/TRBV6-3
J gene: TRBJ2-7